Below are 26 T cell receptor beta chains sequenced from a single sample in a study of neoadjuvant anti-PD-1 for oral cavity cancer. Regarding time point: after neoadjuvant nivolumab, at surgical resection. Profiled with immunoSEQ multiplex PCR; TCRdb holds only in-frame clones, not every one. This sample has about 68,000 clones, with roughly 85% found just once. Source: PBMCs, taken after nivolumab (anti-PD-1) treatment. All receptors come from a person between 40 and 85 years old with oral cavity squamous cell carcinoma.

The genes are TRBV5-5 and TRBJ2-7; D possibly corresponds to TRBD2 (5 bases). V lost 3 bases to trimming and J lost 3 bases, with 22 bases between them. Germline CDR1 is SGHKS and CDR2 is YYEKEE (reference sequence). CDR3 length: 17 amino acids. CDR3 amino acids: CASSSQPPGTISYEQYF. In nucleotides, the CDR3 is TGTGCCAGCAGCTCGCAACCCCCGGGAACAATTAGCTACGAGCAGTACTTC.

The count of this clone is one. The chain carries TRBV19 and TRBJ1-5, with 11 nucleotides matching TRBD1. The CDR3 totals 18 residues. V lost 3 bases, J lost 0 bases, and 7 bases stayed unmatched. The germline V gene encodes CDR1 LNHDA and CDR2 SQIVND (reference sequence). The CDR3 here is CASSIRDRGGFSNQPQHF. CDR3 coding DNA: TGTGCCAGTAGTATCCGGGACAGGGGGGGGTTTAGCAATCAGCCCCAGCATTTT.

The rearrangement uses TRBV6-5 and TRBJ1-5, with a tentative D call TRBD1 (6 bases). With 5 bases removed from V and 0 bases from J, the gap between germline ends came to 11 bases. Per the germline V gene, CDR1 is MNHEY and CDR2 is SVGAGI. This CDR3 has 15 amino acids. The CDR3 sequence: CASSRTDYSNQPQHF. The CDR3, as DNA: TGTGCCAGCAGTAGGACAGACTATAGCAATCAGCCCCAGCATTTT.

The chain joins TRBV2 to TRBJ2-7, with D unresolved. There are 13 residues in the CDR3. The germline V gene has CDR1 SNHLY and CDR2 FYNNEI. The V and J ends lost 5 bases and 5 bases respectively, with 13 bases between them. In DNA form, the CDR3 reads TGTGCCAGCAGTCCCCAAGGTCTGGACGAGCAGTACTTC. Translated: CASSPQGLDEQYF.

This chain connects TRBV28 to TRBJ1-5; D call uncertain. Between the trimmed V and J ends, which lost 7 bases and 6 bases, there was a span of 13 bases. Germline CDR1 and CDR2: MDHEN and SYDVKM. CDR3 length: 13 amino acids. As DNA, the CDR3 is TGTGCCAGCAACTCCTTAGCAGGTCAGCCCCAGCATTTT. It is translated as CASNSLAGQPQHF. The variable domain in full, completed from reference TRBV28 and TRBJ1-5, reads DVKVTQSSRYLVKRTGEKVFLECVQDMDHENMFWYRQDPGLGLRLIYFSYDVKMKEKGDIPEGYSVSREKKERFSLILESASTNQTSMYLCASNSLAGQPQHFGDGTRLSIL.

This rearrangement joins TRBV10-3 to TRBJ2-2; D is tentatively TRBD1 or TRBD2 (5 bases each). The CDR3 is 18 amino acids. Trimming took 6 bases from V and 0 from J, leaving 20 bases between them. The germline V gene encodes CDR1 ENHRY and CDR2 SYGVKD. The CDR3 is CAISPGAGQATNTGELFF. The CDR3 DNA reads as TGTGCCATCAGCCCCGGGGCAGGGCAGGCCACGAACACCGGGGAGCTGTTTTTT.

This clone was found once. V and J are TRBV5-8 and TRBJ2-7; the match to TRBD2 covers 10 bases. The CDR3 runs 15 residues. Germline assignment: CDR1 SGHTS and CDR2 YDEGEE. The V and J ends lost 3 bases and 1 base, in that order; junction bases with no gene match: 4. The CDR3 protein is CASSSLLAGSYEQYF. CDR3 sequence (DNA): TGTGCCAGCAGCTCACTACTAGCGGGATCCTACGAGCAGTACTTC.

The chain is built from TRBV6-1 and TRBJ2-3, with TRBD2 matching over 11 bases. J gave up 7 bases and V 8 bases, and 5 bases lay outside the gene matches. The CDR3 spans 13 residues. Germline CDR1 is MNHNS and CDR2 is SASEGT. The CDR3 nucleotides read TGTGCCAGCTTAGCGGGAGGGGGGAATACGCAGTATTTT. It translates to CASLAGGGNTQYF.

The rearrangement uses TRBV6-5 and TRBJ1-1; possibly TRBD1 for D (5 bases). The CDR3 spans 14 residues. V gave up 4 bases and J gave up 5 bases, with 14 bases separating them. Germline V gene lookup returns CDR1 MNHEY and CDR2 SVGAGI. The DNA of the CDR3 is TGTGCCAGCAGTTCCTACGCGGGGCGGACTGAAGCTTTCTTT. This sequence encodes CASSSYAGRTEAFF.

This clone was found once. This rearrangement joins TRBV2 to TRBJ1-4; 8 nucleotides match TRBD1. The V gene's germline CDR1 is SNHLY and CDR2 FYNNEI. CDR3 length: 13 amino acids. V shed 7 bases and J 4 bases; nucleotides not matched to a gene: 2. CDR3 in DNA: TGTGCCAGCATGGGACAGGTTAATGAAAAACTGTTTTTT. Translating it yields CASMGQVNEKLFF. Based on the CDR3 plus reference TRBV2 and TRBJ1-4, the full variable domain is EPEVTQTPSHQVTQMGQEVILRCVPISNHLYFYWYRQILGQKVEFLVSFYNNEISEKSEIFDDQFSVERPDGSNFTLKIRSTKLEDSAMYFCASMGQVNEKLFFGSGTQLSVL.

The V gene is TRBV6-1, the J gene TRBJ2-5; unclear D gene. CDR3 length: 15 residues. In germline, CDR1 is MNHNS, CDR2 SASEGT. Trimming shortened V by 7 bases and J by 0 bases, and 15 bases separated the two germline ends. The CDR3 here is CASTKTGPHQETQYF. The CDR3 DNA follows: TGTGCCAGCACCAAAACTGGGCCCCACCAAGAGACCCAGTACTTC.

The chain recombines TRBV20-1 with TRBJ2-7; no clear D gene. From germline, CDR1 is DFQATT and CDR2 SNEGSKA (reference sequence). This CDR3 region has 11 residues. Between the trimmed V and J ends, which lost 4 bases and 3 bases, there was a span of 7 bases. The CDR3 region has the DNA TGCAGTGCTATGGGCTACTACGAGCAGTACTTC. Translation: CSAMGYYEQYF.

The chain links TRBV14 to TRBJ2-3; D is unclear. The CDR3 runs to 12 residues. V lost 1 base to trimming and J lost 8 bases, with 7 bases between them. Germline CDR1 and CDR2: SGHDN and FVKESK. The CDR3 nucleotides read TGTGCCAGCAGCCAAGTACCGAGTACGCAGTATTTT. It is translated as CASSQVPSTQYF. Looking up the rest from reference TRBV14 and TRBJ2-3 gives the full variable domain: EAGVTQFPSHSVIEKGQTVTLRCDPISGHDNLYWYRRVMGKEIKFLLHFVKESKQDESGMPNNRFLAERTGGTYSTLKVQPAELEDSGVYFCASSQVPSTQYFGPGTRLTVL.

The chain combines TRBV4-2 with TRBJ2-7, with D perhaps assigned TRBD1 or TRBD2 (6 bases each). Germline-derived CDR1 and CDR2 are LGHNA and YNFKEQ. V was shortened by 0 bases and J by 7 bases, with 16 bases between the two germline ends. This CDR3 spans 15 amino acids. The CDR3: CASSQESRGGVEQYF. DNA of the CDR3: TGTGCCAGCAGCCAAGAGTCCAGGGGAGGCGTGGAGCAGTACTTC.

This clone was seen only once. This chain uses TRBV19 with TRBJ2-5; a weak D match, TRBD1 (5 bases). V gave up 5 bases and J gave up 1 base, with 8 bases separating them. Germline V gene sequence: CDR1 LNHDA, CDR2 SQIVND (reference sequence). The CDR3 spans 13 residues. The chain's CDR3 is CASSFQGQETQYF. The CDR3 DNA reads TGTGCCAGTAGTTTCCAGGGCCAAGAGACCCAGTACTTC.

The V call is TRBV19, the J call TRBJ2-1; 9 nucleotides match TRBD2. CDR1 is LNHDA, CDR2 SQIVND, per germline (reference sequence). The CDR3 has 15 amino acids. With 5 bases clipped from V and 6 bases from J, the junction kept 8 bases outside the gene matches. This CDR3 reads CASSGYSGRSNEQFF. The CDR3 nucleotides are TGTGCCAGTAGTGGATATAGCGGGAGAAGCAATGAGCAGTTCTTC.

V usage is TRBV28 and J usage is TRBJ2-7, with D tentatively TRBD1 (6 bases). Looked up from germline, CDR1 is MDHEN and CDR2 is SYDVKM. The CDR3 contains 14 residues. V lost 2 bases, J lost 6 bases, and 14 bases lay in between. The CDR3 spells CASSLAGTNGEQYF. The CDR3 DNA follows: TGTGCCAGCAGTTTAGCCGGGACAAATGGCGAGCAGTACTTC.

The CDR3 here is CASRSGTTTNTGELFF. Here the CDR3 DNA reads TGTGCCAGCAGGTCCGGGACCACCACGAACACCGGGGAGCTGTTTTTT. The chain is built from TRBV5-4 and TRBJ2-2; D may match TRBD1 or TRBD2 (5 bases each). The length of the CDR3 is 16 residues. Germline V gene sequence: CDR1 SGHNT, CDR2 YYREEE (reference sequence). The V and J ends lost 5 bases and 0 bases respectively, with 14 bases between them.

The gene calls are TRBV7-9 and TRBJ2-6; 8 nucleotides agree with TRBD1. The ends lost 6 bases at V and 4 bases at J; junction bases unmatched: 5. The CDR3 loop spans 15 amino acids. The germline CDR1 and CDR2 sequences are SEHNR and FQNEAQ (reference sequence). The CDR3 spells CASSRQGFGANVLTF. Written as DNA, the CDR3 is TGTGCCAGCAGTCGACAGGGGTTCGGGGCCAACGTCCTGACTTTC.

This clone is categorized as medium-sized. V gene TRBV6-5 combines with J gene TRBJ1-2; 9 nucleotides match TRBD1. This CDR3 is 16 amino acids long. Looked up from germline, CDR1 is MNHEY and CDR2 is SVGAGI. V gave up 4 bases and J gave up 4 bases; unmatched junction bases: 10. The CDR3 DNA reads TGTGCCAGCAGTTTCCTGCGTACAGGGGGCGGCTATGGCTACACCTTC. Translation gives CASSFLRTGGGYGYTF.

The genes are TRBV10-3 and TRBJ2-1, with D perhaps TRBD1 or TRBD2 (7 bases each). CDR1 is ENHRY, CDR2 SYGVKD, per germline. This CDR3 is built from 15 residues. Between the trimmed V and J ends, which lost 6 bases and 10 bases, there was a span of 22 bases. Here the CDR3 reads CAISDRTGVGGEQFF. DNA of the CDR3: TGTGCCATCAGCGATCGGACAGGTGTGGGGGGGGAGCAGTTCTTC.

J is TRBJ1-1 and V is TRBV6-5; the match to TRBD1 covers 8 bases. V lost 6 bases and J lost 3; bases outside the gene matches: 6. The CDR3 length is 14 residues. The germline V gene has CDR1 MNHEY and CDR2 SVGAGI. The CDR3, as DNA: TGTGCCAGCAGAGGACAGGGTTGGGACACTGAAGCTTTCTTT. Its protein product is CASRGQGWDTEAFF.

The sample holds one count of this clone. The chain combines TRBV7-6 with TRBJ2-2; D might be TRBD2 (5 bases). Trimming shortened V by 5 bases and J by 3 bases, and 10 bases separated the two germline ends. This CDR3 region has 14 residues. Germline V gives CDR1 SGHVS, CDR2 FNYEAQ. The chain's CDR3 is CASSQDSYTGELFF. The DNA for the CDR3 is TGTGCCAGCAGCCAGGACTCTTACACCGGGGAGCTGTTTTTT.

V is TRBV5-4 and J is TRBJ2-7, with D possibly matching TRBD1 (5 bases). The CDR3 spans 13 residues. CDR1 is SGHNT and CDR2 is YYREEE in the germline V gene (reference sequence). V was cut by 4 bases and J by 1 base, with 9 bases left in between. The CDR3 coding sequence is TGTGCCAGCAGCCTGGACAATTCCTACGAGCAGTACTTC. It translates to CASSLDNSYEQYF.

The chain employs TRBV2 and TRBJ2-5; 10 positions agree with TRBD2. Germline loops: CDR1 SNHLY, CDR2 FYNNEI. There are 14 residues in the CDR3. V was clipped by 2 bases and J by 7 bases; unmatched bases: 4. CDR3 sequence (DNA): TGTGCCAGCAGTGAAACTAGCGGGAAGGGGACCCAGTACTTC. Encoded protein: CASSETSGKGTQYF.

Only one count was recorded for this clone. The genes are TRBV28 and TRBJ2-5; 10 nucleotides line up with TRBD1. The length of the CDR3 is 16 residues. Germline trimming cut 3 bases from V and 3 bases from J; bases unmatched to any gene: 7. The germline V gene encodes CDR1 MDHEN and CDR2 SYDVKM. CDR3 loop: CASSFIRGQGKETQYF. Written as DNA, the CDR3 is TGTGCCAGCAGTTTTATTAGGGGACAGGGGAAAGAGACCCAGTACTTC. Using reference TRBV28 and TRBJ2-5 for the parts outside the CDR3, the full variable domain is DVKVTQSSRYLVKRTGEKVFLECVQDMDHENMFWYRQDPGLGLRLIYFSYDVKMKEKGDIPEGYSVSREKKERFSLILESASTNQTSMYLCASSFIRGQGKETQYFGPGTRLLVL.